These 13 T cell receptor beta chains share one sample of origin, sequenced in a study of T cell repertoires in cytomegalovirus infection. TCRdb called the reads again in MiXCR, with one record for every CDR3 protein. The sample contains approximately 500,000 distinct CDR3 sequences, roughly 29% of which appear only once. The material sequenced was PBMCs. The receptors stem from a human donor in good health (CMV status not recorded). Some clones in this sample may be carry-over from other donors' samples.

V is TRBV11-2 and J is TRBJ2-3; the D is unclear. CDR1 is SGHAT, CDR2 FQNNGV, per germline. The V and J ends lost 1 base and 3 bases respectively, with 11 bases between them. This CDR3 comprises 15 residues. CDR3 coding DNA: TGTGCCAGCAGCTTAGGGACCCTGGGAACAGATACGCAGTATTTT. This gives the protein CASSLGTLGTDTQYF.

The chain couples TRBV7-4 to TRBJ2-1; D remains ambiguous. This CDR3 has 16 residues. V lost 6 bases and J lost 0, with 15 bases in between. The germline V gene encodes CDR1 SGHVT and CDR2 SQSDAQ. CDR3 sequence: CASRLRSRSSYNEQFF. In nucleotides, the CDR3 is TGTGCCAGCAGACTTAGGTCACGGAGCTCCTACAATGAGCAGTTCTTC. The complete variable domain, with remaining parts taken from reference TRBV7-4 and TRBJ2-1, reads GAGVSQSPRYKVAKRGRDVALRCDSISGHVTLYWYRQTLGQGSEVLTYSQSDAQRDKSGRPSGRFSAERPERSVSTLKIQRTEQGDSAVYLCASRLRSRSSYNEQFFGPGTRLTVL.

This clonotype was seen more than once but under ten times. The chain employs TRBV12-5 and TRBJ1-5; D unclear. Germline CDR1 and CDR2: LGHNT and FRNRAP. Trimming removed 1 base at V and 2 bases at J, with 9 bases between. The CDR3 totals 15 residues. CDR3 bases: TGTGCTAGTGGTTTGGAATGGTTAGGCAATCAGCCCCAGCATTTT. Translated: CASGLEWLGNQPQHF.

This clonotype was recorded many times. The J gene is TRBJ1-1, the V gene TRBV7-8; the match to TRBD1 covers 10 bases. With 5 bases clipped from V and 4 bases from J, the junction kept 7 bases outside the gene matches. The CDR3 sequence is 15 residues long. Germline CDR1 SGHVS, CDR2 FQNEAQ. In DNA form, the CDR3 reads TGTGCCAGCAGCGAAGACAGGGGGCGCGTCACTGAAGCTTTCTTT. This codes for CASSEDRGRVTEAFF.

There are a few counts of this clonotype. The CDR3 sequence: CASSYSVAGGPYNEQFF. As DNA, the CDR3 is TGTGCCAGCAGTTACTCGGTAGCGGGTGGGCCCTACAATGAGCAGTTCTTC. V gene TRBV6-2 or TRBV6-3 combines with J gene TRBJ2-1; 7 bases match TRBD2. CDR1 is MNHEY and CDR2 is SVGEGT in the germline V gene. CDR3 length: 17 amino acids. The V and J ends lost 0 bases and 2 bases, in that order; junction bases with no gene match: 7.

Details on this clonotype: No conserved phenylalanine or tryptophan ends this CDR3, so it is likely a read error. This chain joins TRBV11-2 and TRBJ2-5; 9 positions match TRBD2. Germline V gene sequence: CDR1 SGHAT, CDR2 FQNNGV. CDR3 length equals 14 residues. The junction had 2 bases not matched to a gene; V was cut back by 5 bases and J by 1 base. Here the CDR3 reads CASSLAGTQETQYC. In DNA, the CDR3 is TGTGCCAGCAGCCTAGCGGGGACCCAAGAGACCCAGTACTGC.

This clonotype has more than one count but fewer than ten. The rearrangement uses TRBV11-1 and TRBJ1-1; no clear D. The CDR3 consists of 14 residues. V lost 0 bases and J 9 bases, leaving 14 bases between the germline ends. From germline, CDR1 is SGHAT and CDR2 FQDESV (reference sequence). The chain's CDR3 is CASSLARNQGKAFF. The CDR3 bases are TGTGCCAGCAGCTTAGCGAGGAATCAAGGGAAAGCTTTCTTT.

In this sample, this clonotype turned up many times. V usage is TRBV7-9 and J usage is TRBJ1-2; weak D call: TRBD1 (5 bases). From germline, CDR1 is SEHNR and CDR2 FQNEAQ (reference sequence). Trimming stripped 5 bases from V and 3 bases from J, with 10 bases between. This CDR3 contains 13 residues. The CDR3 protein is CASSTTGDYGYTF. In DNA, the CDR3 is TGTGCCAGCAGCACAACAGGAGACTATGGCTACACCTTC.

The J gene is TRBJ2-5, the V gene TRBV12-3 or TRBV12-4; D might be TRBD1 (6 bases). There are 13 residues in the CDR3. Trimming took off 4 bases at V and 4 bases at J, with 10 bases between the two ends. CDR3 sequence: CASSSQGVETQYF. As DNA, the CDR3 is TGTGCCAGCAGTTCACAGGGAGTAGAGACCCAGTACTTC.

The chain employs TRBV5-5 and TRBJ2-3; D gene ambiguous. Trimming removed 0 bases from V and 5 bases from J, with 13 bases in between. Germline assignment: CDR1 SGHKS and CDR2 YYEKEE (reference sequence). This CDR3 comprises 15 residues. The CDR3 region is CASSLDFGQRDTQYF. The CDR3 nucleotides are TGTGCCAGCAGCTTGGACTTCGGTCAACGAGATACGCAGTATTTT.

Only one count was recorded for this clonotype. The chain joins TRBV20-1 to TRBJ1-1; the D gene is possibly TRBD1 (6 bases). The germline V gene has CDR1 DFQATT and CDR2 SNEGSKA (reference sequence). The CDR3 length is 12 residues. With 3 bases removed from V and 11 bases from J, the gap between germline ends came to 16 bases. The CDR3 protein is CSASLGPGDAFF. For the CDR3, the DNA is TGCAGTGCTAGTCTGGGTCCAGGGGACGCTTTCTTT.

Written as DNA, the CDR3 is TGTGCCACCAGTGGACCGGGACACTCGCCCTTGGATACGCAGTATTTT. Encoded protein: CATSGPGHSPLDTQYF. The chain joins TRBV24-1 to TRBJ2-3, with D maybe TRBD1 (6 bases). V lost 5 bases and J 6 bases, leaving 20 bases between the germline ends. The CDR3 is made up of 16 amino acids. Per germline, CDR1 KGHDR and CDR2 SFDVKD.

This sequence joins TRBV12-3 or TRBV12-4 and TRBJ1-4; 8 bases map to TRBD1. Trimming at V came to 5 bases and at J to 10 bases, leaving 12 bases not matched to a gene. The CDR3 extends over 15 amino acids. DNA of the CDR3: TGTGCCAGCAGTCCCAGGACAGGGTTTTATGGAAAACTGTTTTTT. This sequence encodes CASSPRTGFYGKLFF.